In its sample, the clone carrying this T cell receptor (beta chain) was seen once. This sample is part of a study of T cell responses to AZD1222 COVID-19 vaccine. CDR3 length: 17 residues. V shed 3 bases, J shed 4 bases, and the junction held 11 bases outside the gene matches. CDR1 and CDR2 from the germline V gene are SGHTA and FQGNSA. The assay was immunoSEQ multiplex PCR, and TCRdb's table has in-frame clones only and misses some. The sample has nearly 110,000 clones; approximately 89% are singletons. This material consisted of peripheral blood, taken on day 0 of AZD1222 vaccination. The sequence was collected from an adult in good health. The chain couples TRBV7-2 to TRBJ2-3; 9 nucleotides align to TRBD2. The CDR3 DNA reads as TGTGCCAGCAGCTTTAGCGTTAATAGCGGGGGCCCAGATACGCAGTATTTT. Translation gives CASSFSVNSGGPDTQYF.